The T cell receptor beta chain described here comes from a study of immune heterogeneity within non-small cell lung tumors. Trimming stripped 5 bases from V and 0 bases from J, with 8 bases between. CDR1 is WNHNN and CDR2 is SYGVQD in the germline V gene (reference sequence). This CDR3 has 14 amino acids. Bulk tumor genomic DNA, about 620 ng per sample, was used as template. Each primary tumor yielded several biopsies, collected far apart from one another at surgery. It was patients with untreated, newly diagnosed non-small cell lung cancer who underwent curative surgery. Relative to its sample, this clonotype is medium-sized. The authors amplified TCR beta CDR3 by multiplex PCR with 32 V and 13 J primers. Each CDR3 protein gets one entry after TCRdb re-called the multiplex PCR reads with MiXCR. Here the sample spans about 15,000 distinct CDR3 sequences, roughly 30% being singletons.

Input material: lung tumor tissue. The TCR comes from a man aged 40-49 years with non-small cell lung cancer. V and J are TRBV10-1 and TRBJ2-1; D uncertain. CDR3 sequence: CASSCPVSYNEQFF. The CDR3 DNA is TGCGCCAGCAGTTGTCCTGTCTCCTACAATGAGCAGTTCTTC.